This TCR beta chain comes out of a study of blood T cell repertoires in COVID-19. Study summary: PBMCs, B-cell-depleted T cells, or T cells provided the cDNA or gDNA that made up the material.

TCRdb's copy holds only in-frame clones and misses some; the assay was immunoSEQ multiplex PCR. In the table there are 180,000 or so clones, more than 65% of which are singletons. Deletions cut 2 bases from V and 8 bases from J, with 12 bases between. Germline loops: CDR1 MNHEY, CDR2 SVGAGI. The CDR3 sequence is 13 residues long. Sequencing used PBMCs or T cells enriched from blood (not recorded which). V is TRBV6-5 and J is TRBJ1-1, with D unclear. The TCR originated in a man aged 50-59 years who had recovered from COVID-19. The CDR3 nucleotides are TGTGCCAGCAGTTACCCGGAGGAGACAGAAGCTTTCTTT. This translates into CASSYPEETEAFF.